This TCR beta chain derives from a study of control samples from healthy donors and cancer patients. Method: immunoSEQ multiplex PCR; TCRdb's copy keeps in-frame clones and lacks some. The table shows about 44,000 clones, with about 89% occurring only once. V was clipped by 5 bases and J by 5 bases; unmatched bases: 9. The germline V gene has CDR1 SGHVS and CDR2 FNYEAQ. The CDR3 covers 15 residues. This chain joins TRBV7-6 and TRBJ2-5, with 9 bases fitting TRBD1. Specimen: PBMCs. This sequence originates from a woman aged 60-75 years with lung cancer. CDR3 loop: CASSLQGAIGETQYF. CDR3 bases: TGTGCCAGCAGCCTACAGGGGGCAATTGGTGAGACCCAGTACTTC.